Listed here are 6 T cell receptor beta chains from one sample, sequenced in a study of beta chain features in type 1 diabetes. Antigen specificity for these receptors is unknown. Expressed TCRB transcripts were sequenced, since all the RNA that had been isolated was reverse transcribed. TCRdb's table, derived via immunoSEQ multiplex PCR, lists solely in-frame clones and lacks some. The sample consists of 680,000 or so clones, about an eighth of them appearing once. General study findings and limits: TCRB CDR3s from Type 1 diabetes patients were moderately but significantly shorter in all four CD4+ subsets.

What was sequenced was naive CD4+ T cells from blood. Receptors were obtained from a man aged 18-30 years with type 1 diabetes.

This clone occurred a few times. This sequence joins TRBV28 and TRBJ2-3; possibly TRBD1 or TRBD2 for D (6 bases each). Trimming took off 10 bases at V and 5 bases at J, with 16 bases between the two ends. Per germline, CDR1 MDHEN and CDR2 SYDVKM. The CDR3 runs to 13 residues. CDR3 residues: CATLPGAGDTQYF. The CDR3 DNA reads as TGTGCCACCTTGCCGGGGGCAGGAGATACGCAGTATTTT.

A few counts support this clone. The J gene is TRBJ2-5, the V gene TRBV7-6; D gene uncertain. Germline CDR1 reads SGHVS; CDR2 reads FNYEAQ. V shed 8 bases and J shed 5 bases, with 9 bases lying between them. This CDR3 comprises 11 residues. CDR3: CASQAGETQYF. In DNA, the CDR3 is TGTGCCAGCCAAGCAGGCGAGACCCAGTACTTC.

V gene TRBV7-2 combines with J gene TRBJ2-5; D is possibly TRBD1 (6 bases). The last part of the DNA fits TRBJ2-7 better; the J call may be wrong. The CDR3 extends over 15 amino acids. Germline V gives CDR1 SGHTA, CDR2 FQGNSA. The CDR3 DNA reads TGTGCCAGCAGCTTAGTCTGGACAGCCTTCCACGAGCAGTACTTC. As protein: CASSLVWTAFHEQYF.

The chain has TRBV30 and TRBJ2-3, with TRBD1 identical over 8 bases. The CDR3 consists of 13 residues. Trimming cost V 1 base and J 6 bases; bases outside gene matches: 3. CDR1 GTSNPN and CDR2 SVGIG come from the germline V gene (reference sequence). CDR3 sequence (DNA): TGTGCCTGGAGTGCAGGGACAGGCGATACGCAGTATTTT. This gives the protein CAWSAGTGDTQYF.

This clone was seen a few times. The V and J genes are TRBV20-1 and TRBJ1-2; D remains ambiguous. V was pared by 3 bases and J by 8 bases, with 7 bases between. Germline V gene lookup returns CDR1 DFQATT and CDR2 SNEGSKA (reference sequence). This CDR3 contains 10 residues. CDR3 region: CSASRRGYTF. CDR3 nucleotides: TGCAGTGCTAGTCGGCGGGGCTACACCTTC.

In DNA, the CDR3 is TGTGCCAGCAGCATCTTACAGGGTCGGGATACGCAGTATTTT. It specifies CASSILQGRDTQYF. V gene TRBV5-4 combines with J gene TRBJ2-3, with a possible D match to TRBD1 (6 bases). The CDR3 spans 14 residues. The germline V gene has CDR1 SGHNT and CDR2 YYREEE (reference sequence). Trimming left V 4 bases short and J 6 bases short, with 15 bases between.